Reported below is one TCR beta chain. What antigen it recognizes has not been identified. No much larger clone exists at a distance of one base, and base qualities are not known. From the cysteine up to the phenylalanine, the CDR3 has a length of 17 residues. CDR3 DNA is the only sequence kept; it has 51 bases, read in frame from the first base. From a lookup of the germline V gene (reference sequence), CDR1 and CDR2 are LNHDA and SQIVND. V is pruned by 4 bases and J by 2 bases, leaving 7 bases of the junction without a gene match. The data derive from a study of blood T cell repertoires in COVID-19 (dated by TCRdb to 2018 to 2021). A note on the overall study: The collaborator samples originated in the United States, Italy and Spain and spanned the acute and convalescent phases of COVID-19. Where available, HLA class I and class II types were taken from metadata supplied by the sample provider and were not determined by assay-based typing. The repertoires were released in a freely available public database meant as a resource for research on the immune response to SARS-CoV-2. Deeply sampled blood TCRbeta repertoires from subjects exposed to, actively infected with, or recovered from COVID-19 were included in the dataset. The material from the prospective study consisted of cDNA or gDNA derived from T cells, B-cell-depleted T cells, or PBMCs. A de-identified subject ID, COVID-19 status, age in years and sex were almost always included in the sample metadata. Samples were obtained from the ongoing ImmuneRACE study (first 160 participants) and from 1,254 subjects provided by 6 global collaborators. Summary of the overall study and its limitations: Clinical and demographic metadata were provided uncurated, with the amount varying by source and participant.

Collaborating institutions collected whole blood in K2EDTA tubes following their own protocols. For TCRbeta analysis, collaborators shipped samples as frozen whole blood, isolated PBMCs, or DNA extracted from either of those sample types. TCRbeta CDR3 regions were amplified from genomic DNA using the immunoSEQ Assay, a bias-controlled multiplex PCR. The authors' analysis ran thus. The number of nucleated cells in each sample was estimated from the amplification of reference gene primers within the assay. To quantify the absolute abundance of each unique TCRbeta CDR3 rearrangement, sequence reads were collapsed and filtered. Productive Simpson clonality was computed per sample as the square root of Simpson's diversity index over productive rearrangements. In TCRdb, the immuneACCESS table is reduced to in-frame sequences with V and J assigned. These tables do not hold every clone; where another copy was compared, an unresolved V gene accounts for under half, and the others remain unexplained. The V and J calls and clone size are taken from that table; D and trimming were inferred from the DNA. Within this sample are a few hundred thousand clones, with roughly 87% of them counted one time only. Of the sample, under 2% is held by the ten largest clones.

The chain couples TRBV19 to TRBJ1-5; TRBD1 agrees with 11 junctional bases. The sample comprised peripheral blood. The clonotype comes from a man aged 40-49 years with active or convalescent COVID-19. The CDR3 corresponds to CASSTWDRGSGNQPQHF. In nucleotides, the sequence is TGTGCCAGTAGTACCTGGGACAGGGGGTCGGGCAATCAGCCCCAGCATTTT.